The 11 T cell receptor beta chains given below trace back to one sample, sequenced in a study of CD4 T cells in relation to SARS-CoV-2 and coronaviruses. The unexposed donors gave CD4+ T cells in about 2011-2018, prior to COVID-19. After about 10 days of culture, CD4+ T cells were isolated. The method was immunoSEQ multiplex PCR; TCRdb's version includes in-frame clones alone and lacks a portion of them. The sample holds more than 20,000 clones, just over 75% seen once. Their cognate antigens are unknown. Sequencing used CD4+ T cells from PBMCs, cultured in vitro. The receptors originated from a human donor in good health.

The rearrangement uses TRBV11-2 and TRBJ2-3; TRBD2 matches at 10 bases. In germline, CDR1 is SGHAT, CDR2 FQNNGV. With V trimmed by 5 bases and J by 6 bases, 11 bases remained unmatched. The CDR3 has 16 amino acids. The CDR3 DNA reads TGTGCCAGCAGCGCCGGCTTAGCGGGAGGTGATGATACGCAGTATTTT. It translates to CASSAGLAGGDDTQYF.

For the CDR3, the DNA is TGTGCCAGCAGCTTAGCGGGAGCCAAAAACATTCAGTACTTC. It is translated as CASSLAGAKNIQYF. V and J are TRBV7-2 and TRBJ2-4; D ambiguous. Trimming left V 0 bases short and J 0 bases short, with 3 bases between. This CDR3 spans 14 amino acids. Germline V gives CDR1 SGHTA, CDR2 FQGNSA.

The V call is TRBV6-5, the J call TRBJ1-1; 7 positions match TRBD1. V lost 6 bases to trimming and J lost 1 base; unmatched junction nucleotides: 5. Germline V CDR1 and CDR2: MNHEY, SVGAGI. This CDR3 has 14 residues. The CDR3 here is CASRTRQGNTEAFF. Written as DNA, the CDR3 is TGTGCCAGCAGAACTAGACAGGGGAACACTGAAGCTTTCTTT.

This clone was found a few times. This sequence joins TRBV27 and TRBJ2-5, with D uncertain. Germline V lookup: CDR1 MNHEY, CDR2 SMNVEV (reference sequence). V lost 8 bases, J lost 6 bases, and 10 bases lay in between. This CDR3 is built from 11 residues. The CDR3 loop reads CASGRVQTQYF. Written as DNA, the CDR3 is TGTGCCAGCGGTAGGGTGCAGACCCAGTACTTC.

This clone occurred once. In nucleotides, the CDR3 is TGTGCCAGCAGCTCAGGGAGGGACAGACTTAGCAATCAGCCCCAGCATTTT. This codes for CASSSGRDRLSNQPQHF. V is TRBV7-2 and J is TRBJ1-5, with 7 bases aligning to TRBD1. Germline V gene lookup returns CDR1 SGHTA and CDR2 FQGNSA. The J segment lost 0 bases and the V segment lost 4 bases, leaving 9 bases of the junction unmatched. This CDR3 has 17 residues.

The V call is TRBV11-2, the J call TRBJ2-7; 7 positions agree with TRBD1. CDR1 is SGHAT and CDR2 is FQNNGV in the germline V gene. The CDR3 covers 13 residues. The junction had 3 bases not matched to a gene; V was cut back by 7 bases and J by 0 bases. CDR3 sequence: CASTRQGSYEQYF. The CDR3 coding sequence is TGTGCCAGCACCCGACAGGGCTCCTACGAGCAGTACTTC.

In this sample, this clone turned up once. V usage is TRBV18 and J usage is TRBJ2-2, with D possibly being TRBD1 or TRBD2 (5 bases each). Germline V gives CDR1 KGHSH, CDR2 LQKENI. V was shortened by 6 bases and J by 0 bases, with 5 bases between the two germline ends. The CDR3 has 13 amino acids. The CDR3 DNA follows: TGTGCCAGCTCGGGACCGAACACCGGGGAGCTGTTTTTT. As protein: CASSGPNTGELFF.

The rearrangement links TRBV19 to TRBJ2-1; D perhaps matches TRBD1 (5 bases). Per germline, CDR1 LNHDA and CDR2 SQIVND (reference sequence). V was trimmed by 2 bases and J by 8 bases, leaving 16 bases between them. The CDR3 covers 15 residues. CDR3 DNA: TGTGCCAGTAGTATATGGGGCGGCGGATCGGATGAGCAGTTCTTC. Translation: CASSIWGGGSDEQFF.

This clone was detected only a few times. This chain joins TRBV18 and TRBJ1-2; weak D call: TRBD1 (6 bases). Germline V gives CDR1 KGHSH, CDR2 LQKENI. Trimming pared 3 bases from V and 7 bases from J, leaving 18 bases between. The length of the CDR3 is 15 residues. The CDR3 loop is CASSPALTGNLGYTF. Here the CDR3 DNA reads TGTGCCAGCTCACCGGCTTTGACAGGAAATCTTGGCTACACCTTC.

V and J are TRBV19 and TRBJ1-2, with D possibly being TRBD1 (5 bases). The CDR3 is 16 amino acids. V was pared by 1 base and J by 0 bases, with 12 bases between. From germline, CDR1 is LNHDA and CDR2 SQIVND (reference sequence). CDR3 protein: CASSIAAGNPNYGYTF. The CDR3 DNA reads as TGTGCCAGTAGTATAGCAGCAGGGAACCCTAACTATGGCTACACCTTC.

The chain is built from TRBV21-1 and TRBJ2-1; the D call TRBD2 from the table was never checked on the DNA. TRBV21-1 is a known pseudogene. This CDR3 has 16 amino acids. CDR3 sequence (DNA): TGTGCCAGCAGCAAAGTCCCTAGCGGGGCCTTACGGGAGCAGTTCTTC. As protein: CASSKVPSGALREQFF.